A selection of T cell receptor beta chains follows, all from one sample in a study of T-cell memory formation after mild COVID-19. Using its own MiXCR run on the 5' RACE reads, TCRdb lists one record per CDR3 protein. The sample includes some 250,000 distinct CDR3 sequences, under 20% of them seen just once. The source material was PBMCs or a T cell subset sorted from them (not recorded which). Source of these receptors: a man aged 18 to 29 who had mild COVID-19 (a few samples of this study predate the infection). Cell type and time point are not known. Both conserved end residues are part of each CDR3. Fields, in order: J gene, clone size, D gene, V gene, CDR3 DNA, CDR3 protein. The D gene is left open where the match is weak. Size is omitted from some rows. Given values are once, few, many or a class for expanded clones.

j_call: TRBJ1-2
clone_size: .
d_call: .
v_call: TRBV7-2
cdr3_nt: TGTGCCAGCAGCCCTGACACGTCTAGCGGTCTTTATGGCTACACCTTC
cdr3_aa: CASSPDTSSGLYGYTF

j_call: TRBJ2-1
clone_size: few
d_call: .
v_call: TRBV20-1
cdr3_nt: TGCAGTGCTAGAGATCCGGGAACTACGGAAGTTCAGTTCTTC
cdr3_aa: CSARDPGTTEVQFF

j_call: TRBJ1-1
clone_size: few
d_call: .
v_call: TRBV20-1
cdr3_nt: TGCAGTGTTCCGGGCACCTCAAACACTGAAGCTTTCTTT
cdr3_aa: CSVPGTSNTEAFF

j_call: TRBJ2-3
clone_size: .
d_call: .
v_call: TRBV20-1
cdr3_nt: TGCAGTGCTAGAGCGGGCAGCTCAGATACGCAGTATTTT
cdr3_aa: CSARAGSSDTQYF

j_call: TRBJ1-1
clone_size: .
d_call: .
v_call: TRBV7-2
cdr3_nt: TGTGCCAGCAGCGGCAGGTTTGGCATGAACACTGAAGCTTTCTTT
cdr3_aa: CASSGRFGMNTEAFF

j_call: TRBJ2-1
clone_size: .
d_call: TRBD1
v_call: TRBV5-1
cdr3_nt: TGCGCCAGCAGCTTGGTGGGGACAGGGGGCACTGAGCAGTTCTTC
cdr3_aa: CASSLVGTGGTEQFF

j_call: TRBJ2-5
clone_size: few
d_call: .
v_call: TRBV12-3/TRBV12-4
cdr3_nt: TGTGCCAGCAGCCGTCAGGCCCAGTACTTC
cdr3_aa: CASSRQAQYF

j_call: TRBJ2-1
clone_size: few
d_call: TRBD2
v_call: TRBV7-8
cdr3_nt: TGTGCCAGCAGTATGACTAGCGGGGGTCCCGAGGATGAGCAGTTCTTC
cdr3_aa: CASSMTSGGPEDEQFF

j_call: TRBJ2-2
clone_size: .
d_call: .
v_call: TRBV9
cdr3_nt: TGTGCCAGCAGGGGGAGACAGGCGGGGACCGGGGAGCTGTTTTTT
cdr3_aa: CASRGRQAGTGELFF

j_call: TRBJ1-6
clone_size: few
d_call: TRBD1
v_call: TRBV7-9
cdr3_nt: TGTGCCACCATTCAGAGGGACAGGGATTCACCCCTCCACTTT
cdr3_aa: CATIQRDRDSPLHF

j_call: TRBJ2-5
clone_size: few
d_call: .
v_call: TRBV11-2
cdr3_nt: TGTGCCAGCAGCTATAGATCCTTTCAAGAGACCCAGTACTTC
cdr3_aa: CASSYRSFQETQYF

j_call: TRBJ2-7
clone_size: few
d_call: .
v_call: TRBV6-5
cdr3_nt: TGTGCCAGCAGTTACTGGGAGATCGGTTACGAGCAGTACTTC
cdr3_aa: CASSYWEIGYEQYF

j_call: TRBJ1-4
clone_size: .
d_call: .
v_call: TRBV12-3/TRBV12-4
cdr3_nt: TGTGCCAGTTCCCCGGGGGCCGGACTCGAAAAACTGTTTTTT
cdr3_aa: CASSPGAGLEKLFF

j_call: TRBJ2-3
clone_size: few
d_call: TRBD1
v_call: TRBV9
cdr3_nt: TGTGCCAGCAGCGTAGGAACAGGGGGGAGCACAGATACGCAGTATTTT
cdr3_aa: CASSVGTGGSTDTQYF

j_call: TRBJ2-3
clone_size: .
d_call: TRBD1
v_call: TRBV5-1
cdr3_nt: TGCGCCAGCAGCCGGGACAGGGGTCAGGATACGCAGTATTTT
cdr3_aa: CASSRDRGQDTQYF

j_call: TRBJ2-7
clone_size: few
d_call: .
v_call: TRBV5-1
cdr3_nt: TGCGCCAGCAGCTTGAATGTTGGCGGCACTCGCTCCTACGAGCAGTACTTC
cdr3_aa: CASSLNVGGTRSYEQYF

j_call: TRBJ2-5
clone_size: many
d_call: .
v_call: TRBV5-1
cdr3_nt: TGCGCCAGCAGCTTGGAAGTCCGACGTGTGGTTCAAGAGACCCAGTACTTC
cdr3_aa: CASSLEVRRVVQETQYF

j_call: TRBJ2-4
clone_size: .
d_call: TRBD1
v_call: TRBV7-2
cdr3_nt: TGTGCCAGCAGCTTGGGGACAGGGGGGACCATTCAGTACTTC
cdr3_aa: CASSLGTGGTIQYF

j_call: TRBJ2-3
clone_size: .
d_call: .
v_call: TRBV7-3
cdr3_nt: TGTGCCAGCAGCTCCTGGGGGGGCGGGTCTACAGATACGCAGTATTTT
cdr3_aa: CASSSWGGGSTDTQYF

j_call: TRBJ1-2
clone_size: few
d_call: .
v_call: TRBV4-1
cdr3_nt: TGCGCCAGCAGCCATGCTTACAGGGAAACCATAGGTAATGGCTACACCTTC
cdr3_aa: CASSHAYRETIGNGYTF

j_call: TRBJ2-7
clone_size: .
d_call: .
v_call: TRBV5-5
cdr3_nt: TGTGCCAGCAGCTTGATCGCAGGGGCCTCCTACGAGCAGTACTTC
cdr3_aa: CASSLIAGASYEQYF

j_call: TRBJ2-1
clone_size: .
d_call: .
v_call: TRBV9
cdr3_nt: TGTGCCAGCAGCGTAGAGATTGGGGGTCCCCAGTTCTTC
cdr3_aa: CASSVEIGGPQFF

j_call: TRBJ1-2
clone_size: few
d_call: TRBD1
v_call: TRBV3-1
cdr3_nt: TGTGCCAGCAGCCAACATGACAGGGGTTCTAACTATGGCTACACCTTC
cdr3_aa: CASSQHDRGSNYGYTF

j_call: TRBJ2-1
clone_size: .
d_call: TRBD1
v_call: TRBV15
cdr3_nt: TGTGCCACCAGTCCCGGGACAGGGGTCTACAATGAGCAGTTCTTC
cdr3_aa: CATSPGTGVYNEQFF

j_call: TRBJ2-5
clone_size: .
d_call: .
v_call: TRBV7-9
cdr3_nt: TGTGCCAGCAGCTTAGCGACCCAGAGCCGGGAGACCCAGTACTTC
cdr3_aa: CASSLATQSRETQYF

j_call: TRBJ1-1
clone_size: .
d_call: .
v_call: TRBV7-2
cdr3_nt: TGTGCCAGCAGCTTATCTAAATGGCGTACTGAAGCTTTCTTT
cdr3_aa: CASSLSKWRTEAFF

j_call: TRBJ2-5
clone_size: .
d_call: TRBD1
v_call: TRBV15
cdr3_nt: TGTGCCACCAGCCGGGGACAGGTTCAAGAGACCCAGTACTTC
cdr3_aa: CATSRGQVQETQYF